This T cell receptor (beta chain) was sequenced for a study of T cell changes during pregnancy in multiple sclerosis. Libraries were prepared by immunoSEQ multiplex PCR; TCRdb keeps only in-frame clonotypes and omits some of them. The sample contains over 45,000 clones, more than 85% of which appear only once. This sequence originates from a female donor with multiple sclerosis, enrolled in a pregnancy study. Sample: CD8+ T cells from peripheral blood mononuclear cells, taken in the third trimester of pregnancy.

The DNA of the CDR3 is TGTGCCATCAGTGACCCACTAGCGGGAGTCTACGAGCAGTACTTC. Its translation: CAISDPLAGVYEQYF. The gene calls are TRBV10-3 and TRBJ2-7; TRBD2 agrees at 11 bases. This CDR3 comprises 15 residues. Germline V CDR1 and CDR2: ENHRY, SYGVKD. V trimming: 3 bases; J trimming: 3 bases; junction bases outside the gene matches: 4.